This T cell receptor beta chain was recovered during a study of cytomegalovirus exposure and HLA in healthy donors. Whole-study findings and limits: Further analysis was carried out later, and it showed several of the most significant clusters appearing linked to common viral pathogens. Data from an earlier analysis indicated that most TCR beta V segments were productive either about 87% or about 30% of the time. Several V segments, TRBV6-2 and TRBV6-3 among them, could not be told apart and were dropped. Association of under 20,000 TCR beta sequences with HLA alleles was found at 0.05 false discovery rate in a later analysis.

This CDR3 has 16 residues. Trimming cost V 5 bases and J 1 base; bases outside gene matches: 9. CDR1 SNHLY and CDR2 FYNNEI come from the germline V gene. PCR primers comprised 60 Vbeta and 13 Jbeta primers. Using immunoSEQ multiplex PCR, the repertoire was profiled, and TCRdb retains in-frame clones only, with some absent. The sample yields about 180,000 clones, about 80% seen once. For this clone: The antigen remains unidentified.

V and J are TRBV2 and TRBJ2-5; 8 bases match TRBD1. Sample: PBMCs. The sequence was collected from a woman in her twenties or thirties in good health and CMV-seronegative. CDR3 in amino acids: CASSRSTGAFQETQYF. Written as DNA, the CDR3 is TGTGCCAGCAGTCGATCGACAGGGGCTTTCCAAGAGACCCAGTACTTC. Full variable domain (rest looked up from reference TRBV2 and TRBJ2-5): EPEVTQTPSHQVTQMGQEVILRCVPISNHLYFYWYRQILGQKVEFLVSFYNNEISEKSEIFDDQFSVERPDGSNFTLKIRSTKLEDSAMYFCASSRSTGAFQETQYFGPGTRLLVL.